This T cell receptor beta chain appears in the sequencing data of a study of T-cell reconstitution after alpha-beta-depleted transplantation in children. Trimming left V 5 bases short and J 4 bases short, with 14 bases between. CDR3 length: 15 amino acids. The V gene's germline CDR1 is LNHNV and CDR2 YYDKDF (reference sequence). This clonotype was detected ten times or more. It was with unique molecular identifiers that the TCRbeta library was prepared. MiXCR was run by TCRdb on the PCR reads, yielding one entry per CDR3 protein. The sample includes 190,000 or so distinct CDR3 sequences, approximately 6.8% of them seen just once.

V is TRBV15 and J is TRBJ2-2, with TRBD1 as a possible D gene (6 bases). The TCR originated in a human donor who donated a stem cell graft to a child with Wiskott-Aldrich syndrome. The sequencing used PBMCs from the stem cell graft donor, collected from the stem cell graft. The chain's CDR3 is CATSVRRGSTGELFF. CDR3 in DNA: TGTGCCACCAGCGTAAGAAGGGGGAGCACCGGGGAGCTGTTTTTT.